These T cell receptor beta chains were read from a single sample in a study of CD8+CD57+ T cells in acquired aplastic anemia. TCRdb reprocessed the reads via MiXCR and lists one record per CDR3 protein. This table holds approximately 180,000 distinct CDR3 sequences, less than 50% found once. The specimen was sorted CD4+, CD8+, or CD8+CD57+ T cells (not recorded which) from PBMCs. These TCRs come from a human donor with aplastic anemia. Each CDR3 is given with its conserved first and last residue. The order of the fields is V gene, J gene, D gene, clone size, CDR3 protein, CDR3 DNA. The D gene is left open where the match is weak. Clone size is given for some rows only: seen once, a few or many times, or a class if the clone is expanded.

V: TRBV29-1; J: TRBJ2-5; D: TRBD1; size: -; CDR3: CSVYGRGQETQYF; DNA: TGCAGCGTTTACGGCAGGGGGCAAGAGACCCAGTACTTC
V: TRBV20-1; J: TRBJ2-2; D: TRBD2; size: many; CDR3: CSAPRLAASNTGELFF; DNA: TGCAGTGCACCCCGACTAGCGGCCTCGAACACCGGGGAGCTGTTTTTT
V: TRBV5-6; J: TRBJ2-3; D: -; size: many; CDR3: CASILSSSPTDTQYF; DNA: TGTGCCAGCATCCTATCGTCTTCCCCCACAGATACGCAGTATTTT
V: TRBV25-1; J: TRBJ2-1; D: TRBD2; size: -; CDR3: CASSGGLAGVEKPLF; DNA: TGTGCCAGCAGTGGGGGGCTAGCGGGAGTTGAGAAACCGCTCTTC
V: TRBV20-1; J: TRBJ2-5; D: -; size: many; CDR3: CSARDEKGLPEVQYF; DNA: TGCAGTGCTAGAGATGAGAAGGGACTCCCCGAGGTCCAGTACTTC
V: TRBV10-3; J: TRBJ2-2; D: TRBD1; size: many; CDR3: CAISESRGSTGELFF; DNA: TGTGCCATCAGTGAGTCCAGGGGGAGCACCGGGGAGCTGTTTTTT
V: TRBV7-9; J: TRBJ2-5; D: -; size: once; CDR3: CASSPTHRPHRTQYF; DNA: TGTGCCAGCAGCCCCACTCACCGGCCCCACCGGACCCAGTACTTC
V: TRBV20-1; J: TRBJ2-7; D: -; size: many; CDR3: CSAPAQGPPEQYF; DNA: TGCAGTGCCCCGGCCCAGGGACCACCCGAGCAGTACTTC
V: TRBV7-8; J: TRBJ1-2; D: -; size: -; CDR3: CASSESGGYGYTF; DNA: TGTGCCAGCAGCGAGTCAGGCGGCTATGGCTACACCTTC
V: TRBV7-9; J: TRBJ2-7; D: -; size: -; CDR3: CASSLNLGEQYF; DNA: TGTGCCAGCAGCTTAAATCTGGGGGAGCAGTACTTC
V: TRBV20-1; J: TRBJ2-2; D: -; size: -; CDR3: CSATNPRGAATGELFF; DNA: TGCAGTGCCACCAATCCTAGGGGGGCTGCGACCGGGGAGCTGTTTTTT
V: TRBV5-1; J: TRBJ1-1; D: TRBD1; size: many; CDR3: CASSWTGTANTEAFF; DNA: TGCGCCAGCAGCTGGACTGGGACAGCGAACACTGAAGCTTTCTTT
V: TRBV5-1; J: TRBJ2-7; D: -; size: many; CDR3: CASSPGRVSDEQYF; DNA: TGCGCCAGCAGCCCCGGCAGGGTTTCCGACGAGCAGTACTTC
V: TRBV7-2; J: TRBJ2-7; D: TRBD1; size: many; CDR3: CASSQQGAYEQYF; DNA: TGTGCCAGCAGCCAACAGGGGGCATACGAGCAGTACTTC
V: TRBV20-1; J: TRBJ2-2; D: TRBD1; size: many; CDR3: CSAITGETGELFF; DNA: TGCAGTGCTATTACAGGGGAAACCGGGGAGCTGTTTTTT
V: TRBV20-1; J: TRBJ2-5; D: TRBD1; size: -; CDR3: CSALRQGHQVTQYF; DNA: TGCAGTGCACTTCGACAGGGACACCAAGTGACCCAGTACTTC
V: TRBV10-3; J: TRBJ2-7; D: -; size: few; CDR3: CAISDGYEQYF; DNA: TGTGCCATCAGTGACGGCTACGAGCAGTACTTC
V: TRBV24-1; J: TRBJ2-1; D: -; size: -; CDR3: CATSAQRGANNEQFF; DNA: TGTGCCACCAGTGCACAAAGGGGGGCCAACAATGAGCAGTTCTTC
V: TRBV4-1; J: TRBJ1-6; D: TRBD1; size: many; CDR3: CASSQDPQGALNSPLHF; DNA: TGCGCCAGCAGCCAAGATCCGCAGGGGGCCTTAAATTCACCCCTCCACTTT
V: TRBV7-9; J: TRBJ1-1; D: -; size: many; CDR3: CASSSPLGGYMNTEAFF; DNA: TGTGCCAGCAGCTCCCCTCTGGGGGGATACATGAACACTGAAGCTTTCTTT
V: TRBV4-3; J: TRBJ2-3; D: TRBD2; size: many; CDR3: CASSQQAGGTDTQYF; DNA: TGCGCCAGCAGCCAACAAGCGGGGGGCACAGATACGCAGTATTTT
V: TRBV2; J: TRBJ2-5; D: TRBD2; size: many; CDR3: CASSDLSSGRQETQYF; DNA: TGTGCCAGCAGTGATCTGTCTAGCGGACGGCAAGAGACCCAGTACTTC
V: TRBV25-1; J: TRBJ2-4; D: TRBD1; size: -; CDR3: CASSAGTGSAIQYF; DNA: TGTGCCAGCAGTGCCGGGACAGGGTCGGCCATTCAGTACTTC
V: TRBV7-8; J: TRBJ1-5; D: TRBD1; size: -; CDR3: CASSPLDRGNQPQHF; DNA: TGTGCCAGCAGCCCCCTGGACAGGGGAAATCAGCCCCAGCATTTT
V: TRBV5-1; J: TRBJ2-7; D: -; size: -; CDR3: CASSLAKDDQYF; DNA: TGCGCCAGCAGCTTGGCCAAGGACGATCAGTACTTC
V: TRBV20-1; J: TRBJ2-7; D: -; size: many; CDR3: CSAPDPRYEQYF; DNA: TGCAGTGCACCCGACCCGCGCTACGAGCAGTACTTC
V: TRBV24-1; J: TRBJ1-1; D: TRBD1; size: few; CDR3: CATSDSPGQGSTEAFF; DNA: TGTGCCACCAGTGATTCCCCGGGACAGGGATCCACTGAAGCTTTCTTT
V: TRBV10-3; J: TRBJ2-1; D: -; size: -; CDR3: CAISAGTGKGNEQFF; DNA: TGTGCCATCAGTGCCGGCACAGGGAAAGGTAATGAGCAGTTCTTC